Given below is one T cell receptor (beta chain) in context. In the authors' workflow: Reference gene primer amplification yielded estimated nucleated cell counts. Sequencing was performed with immunoSEQ multiplex PCR; in TCRdb, only in-frame clones are kept and a portion is missing. The V and J calls and the clone size are those of that table, but D and trimming were determined from the DNA. The data show roughly 160,000 clones, 82% seen once. These data belong to a study of blood T cell repertoires in COVID-19. Study-wide context: From T cells, B-cell-depleted T cells, or PBMCs came the material, which was cDNA or gDNA.

The sequence was collected from a man aged 60-69 years who had recovered from COVID-19. Sequences were obtained from PBMCs or T cells enriched from blood (not recorded which).

This CDR3 reads CASSGLGRGRDGYTF. The CDR3 nucleotides read TGTGCCAGCAGCGGACTGGGCAGGGGGCGGGATGGCTACACCTTC. The rearrangement uses TRBV28 and TRBJ1-2; 8 positions agree with TRBD1. V lost 6 bases, J lost 6 bases, and 12 bases stayed unmatched. CDR3 length equals 15 residues. CDR1 is MDHEN, CDR2 SYDVKM, per germline.